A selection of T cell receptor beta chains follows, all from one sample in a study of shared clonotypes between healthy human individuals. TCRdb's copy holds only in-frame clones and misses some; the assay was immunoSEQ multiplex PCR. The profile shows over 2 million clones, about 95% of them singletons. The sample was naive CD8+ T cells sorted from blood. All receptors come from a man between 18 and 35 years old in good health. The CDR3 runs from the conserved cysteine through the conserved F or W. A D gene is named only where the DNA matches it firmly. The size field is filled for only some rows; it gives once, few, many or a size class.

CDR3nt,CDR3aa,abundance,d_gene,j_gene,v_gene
TGCGCCAGCAGCCAGGAACTAGCGATGGCAGATACGCAGTATTTT,CASSQELAMADTQYF,once,TRBD2,TRBJ2-3,TRBV4-3
TGCGCCAGCAGCCAAGACTCCGCGAGCACAGATACGCAGTATTTT,CASSQDSASTDTQYF,.,.,TRBJ2-3,TRBV4-3
TGTGCCAGCAGCTTCGGGGGTGAGGAGACCCAGTACTTC,CASSFGGEETQYF,once,.,TRBJ2-5,TRBV13
TGTGCCAGCACGTGGAGCTCCTACGAGCAGTACTTC,CASTWSSYEQYF,.,.,TRBJ2-7,TRBV2
TGTGCCAGCAGCTTAGCGCTAACGGGTGAAGCTTTCTTT,CASSLALTGEAFF,.,.,TRBJ1-1,TRBV7-9
TGTGCCAGCACCTCAATAGGCGTGGTTGGGCCCACCGGGGGGGTTATCACCGGGGAGCTGTTTTTT,CASTSIGVVGPTGGVITGELFF,.,TRBD2,TRBJ2-2,TRBV2
TGTGCCAGCAGTTCGGCAGGACCCCGGTATGGCTACACCTTC,CASSSAGPRYGYTF,.,.,TRBJ1-2,TRBV27
TGTGCCAGCAGCTCGTTGTCCCGGACCGAGAACACCGGGGAGCTGTTTTTT,CASSSLSRTENTGELFF,.,.,TRBJ2-2,TRBV13
TGTGCCAGCAGCGTAGAGGCTAGCGGGTTGGTCGAGCAGTACTTC,CASSVEASGLVEQYF,.,TRBD2,TRBJ2-7,TRBV9
TGTGCCAGCAGCGTAGGTGGAGGACAGTCCTATGGCTACACCTTC,CASSVGGGQSYGYTF,.,.,TRBJ1-2,TRBV9
TGTGCCAGCAGCCGCACCCCTGGGACAGAACAAGAGACCCAGTACTTC,CASSRTPGTEQETQYF,once,TRBD1,TRBJ2-5,TRBV27
TGTGCCAGCACGCGGTCCTTAATCGGGACTGCCCCATTTACAGATACGCAGTATTTT,CASTRSLIGTAPFTDTQYF,.,.,TRBJ2-3,TRBV7-8
TGTGCCAGCAGCGGCCTGCCAGGGGGCTCTGGAAACACCATATATTTT,CASSGLPGGSGNTIYF,.,TRBD1,TRBJ1-3,TRBV9
TGCGCCAGCAGCCAAGAGAGGCAGATTGAGCAGTTCTTC,CASSQERQIEQFF,.,.,TRBJ2-1,TRBV4-1
TGTGCCACCAGCATCACGGCCGGGGAGCTGTTTTTT,CATSITAGELFF,.,.,TRBJ2-2,TRBV15
TGTGCCAGCAGCGGACAGGGGGTGAGGGATCAGCCCCAGCATTTT,CASSGQGVRDQPQHF,.,TRBD1,TRBJ1-5,TRBV2
TGTGCCAGTAGACGGGGGTGGGAAAAACTGTTTTTT,CASRRGWEKLFF,.,.,TRBJ1-4,TRBV6-1
TGTGCCAGTAACAGGCGGGAGGGGGACACCGGGGAGCTGTTTTTT,CASNRREGDTGELFF,few,TRBD2,TRBJ2-2,TRBV19
TGTGCCAGTAGTGGCGGGGGACGAGCTCCCCTCCACTTT,CASSGGGRAPLHF,.,.,TRBJ1-6,TRBV19
TGTGCCAGCAGTTTCTTGGGAAATGGCTACGAGCAGTACTTC,CASSFLGNGYEQYF,once,.,TRBJ2-7,TRBV27
TGTGCCAGCAGCGACAAACTAGCGGGAGGCGACAATGAGCAGTTCTTC,CASSDKLAGGDNEQFF,.,TRBD2,TRBJ2-1,TRBV13
TGTGCCAGCAGTGGGCCGGGGTCCCTTAATGAAAAACTGTTTTTT,CASSGPGSLNEKLFF,.,.,TRBJ1-4,TRBV6-1
TGTGCCAGCAGTTCTTCCGGGACAGACTCTGGAAACACCATATATTTT,CASSSSGTDSGNTIYF,.,TRBD1,TRBJ1-3,TRBV25-1
TGTGCCAGCTCACCCGGCGACAGGGTCCCTGCCTCAGATACGCAGTATTTT,CASSPGDRVPASDTQYF,.,TRBD1,TRBJ2-3,TRBV18
TGTGCCAGCAGCTTATCCCCCGGGACAGGGACCTACGAGCAGTACTTC,CASSLSPGTGTYEQYF,.,TRBD1,TRBJ2-7,TRBV7-2
TGTGCCAGCAGCGTAGTAGATGGGAATTCACCCCTCCACTTT,CASSVVDGNSPLHF,once,.,TRBJ1-6,TRBV9
TGTGCCATCAGTGACTCCCTAGCGGGAGGTTACAATGAGCAGTTCTTC,CAISDSLAGGYNEQFF,.,TRBD2,TRBJ2-1,TRBV10-3
TGTGCCAGCAGTTTAGTCTTCCAGCGGGGGCCGTCACATACGCAGTATTTT,CASSLVFQRGPSHTQYF,.,TRBD2,TRBJ2-3,TRBV27
TGTGCCATCAGTGTGGAAAGGGACTATGGCTACACCTTC,CAISVERDYGYTF,.,.,TRBJ1-2,TRBV10-3
TGTGCCAGCAGCTCCGAGCTGGGACAACCAGAGACCCAGTACTTC,CASSSELGQPETQYF,.,.,TRBJ2-5,TRBV5-8
TGTGCCAGTAGCCAGACAGTACAGCACACAGATACGCAGTATTTT,CASSQTVQHTDTQYF,.,.,TRBJ2-3,TRBV19
TGTGCCAGTAGTATCAGGCTAGCGGGAGGAAAAGAGCAGTACTTC,CASSIRLAGGKEQYF,.,TRBD2,TRBJ2-7,TRBV19
TGTGCCAGCAGTTACTCCGCATTAGGAGAGACCCAGTACTTC,CASSYSALGETQYF,.,.,TRBJ2-5,TRBV6-5
TGTGCTAGTGGTGAGGGTCACGAGACCCAGTACTTC,CASGEGHETQYF,.,.,TRBJ2-5,TRBV12-5
TGTGCCATCAGTGAGTTGCCAGGTAACTCCGAGCAGTACTTC,CAISELPGNSEQYF,.,.,TRBJ2-7,TRBV10-3
TGTGCCAGCAGCTTAGCCAGAAACGGATGGGCTTTCTTT,CASSLARNGWAFF,once,.,TRBJ1-1,TRBV11-2
TGTGCCAGCAGCACAATTGCAGGGGGCAGCACTGAAGCTTTCTTT,CASSTIAGGSTEAFF,.,TRBD1,TRBJ1-1,TRBV7-9
TGTGCCAGCAGTTACTCTTCTCTAGATGGCTACACCTTC,CASSYSSLDGYTF,.,.,TRBJ1-2,TRBV27
TGCGCCAGCAGCACAGGGGGCGAGCAGTACTTC,CASSTGGEQYF,.,TRBD1,TRBJ2-7,TRBV4-1
TGTGCCAGCAGTGGTAGCTCCTACGAGCAGTACTTC,CASSGSSYEQYF,once,.,TRBJ2-7,TRBV6-6
TGTGCCACCAGCAGGACAGGGGACTACACCTTC,CATSRTGDYTF,few,TRBD1,TRBJ1-2,TRBV15
TGTGCCAGTTCTCGGGGGGCTGAAGCTTTCTTT,CASSRGAEAFF,few,.,TRBJ1-1,TRBV19
TGTGCCAGCAGCGTACGAGCGGGAGAAAGGGATACGCAGTATTTT,CASSVRAGERDTQYF,.,TRBD2,TRBJ2-3,TRBV7-9
TGTGCCAGCAGCATCCTCGGGGGATCCGAGTACCAAGAGACCCAGTACTTC,CASSILGGSEYQETQYF,.,.,TRBJ2-5,TRBV11-2
TGTGCCAGCAGCAAAGGTAGGGACAGCACAGATACGCAGTATTTT,CASSKGRDSTDTQYF,.,.,TRBJ2-3,TRBV21-1